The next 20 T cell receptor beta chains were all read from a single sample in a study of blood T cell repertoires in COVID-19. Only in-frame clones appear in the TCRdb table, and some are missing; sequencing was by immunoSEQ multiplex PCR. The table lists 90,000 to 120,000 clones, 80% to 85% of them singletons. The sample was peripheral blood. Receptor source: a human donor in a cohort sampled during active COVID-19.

The CDR3 DNA sequence: TGTGCCACCAGCAGTACGAGGACAGGCCGGACCTACGAGCAGTACTTC. Protein product: CATSSTRTGRTYEQYF. The V gene is TRBV15, the J gene TRBJ2-7; TRBD1 matches at 7 bases. After removal of 3 bases from V and 2 bases from J, the junction contained 10 bases not matched to a gene. The CDR3 runs to 16 residues. Germline V gives CDR1 LNHNV, CDR2 YYDKDF (reference sequence).

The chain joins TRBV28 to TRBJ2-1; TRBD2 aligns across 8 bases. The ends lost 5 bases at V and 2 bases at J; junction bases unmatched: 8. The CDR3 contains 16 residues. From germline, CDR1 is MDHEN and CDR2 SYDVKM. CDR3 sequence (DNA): TGTGCCAGCAGTGCCGGACTAGCTTCCACCTACAATGAGCAGTTCTTC. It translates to CASSAGLASTYNEQFF.

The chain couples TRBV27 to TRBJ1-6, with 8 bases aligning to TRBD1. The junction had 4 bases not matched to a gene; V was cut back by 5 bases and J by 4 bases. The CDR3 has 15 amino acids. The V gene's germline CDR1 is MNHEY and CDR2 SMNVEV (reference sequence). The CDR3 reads CASSTRDRYNSPLHF. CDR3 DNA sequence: TGTGCCAGCAGTACCCGGGACAGGTATAATTCACCCCTCCACTTT.

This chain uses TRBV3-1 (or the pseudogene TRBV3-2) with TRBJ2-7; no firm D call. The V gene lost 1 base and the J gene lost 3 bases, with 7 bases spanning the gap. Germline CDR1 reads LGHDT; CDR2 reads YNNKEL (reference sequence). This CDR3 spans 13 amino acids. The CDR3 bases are TGTGCCAGCAGCCAAGCTGTACTCTACGAGCAGTACTTC. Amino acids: CASSQAVLYEQYF.

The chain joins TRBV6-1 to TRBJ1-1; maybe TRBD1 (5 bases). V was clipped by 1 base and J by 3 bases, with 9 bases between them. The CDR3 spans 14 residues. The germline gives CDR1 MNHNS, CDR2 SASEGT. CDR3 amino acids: CASSEEGSYTEAFF. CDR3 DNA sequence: TGTGCCAGCAGTGAAGAGGGGTCGTACACTGAAGCTTTCTTT.

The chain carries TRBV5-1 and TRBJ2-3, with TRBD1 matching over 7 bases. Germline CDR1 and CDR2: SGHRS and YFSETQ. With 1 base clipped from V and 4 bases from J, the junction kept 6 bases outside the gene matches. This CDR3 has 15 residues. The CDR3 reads CASSLSRGMSDTQYF. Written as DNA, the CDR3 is TGCGCCAGCAGCTTGTCCAGGGGGATGTCAGATACGCAGTATTTT.

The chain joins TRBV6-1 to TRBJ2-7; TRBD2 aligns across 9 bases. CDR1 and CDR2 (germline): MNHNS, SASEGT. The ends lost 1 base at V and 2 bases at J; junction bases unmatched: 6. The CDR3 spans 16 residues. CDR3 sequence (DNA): TGTGCCAGCAGTGAAGGATTGATAGCGGGAGCCTACGAGCAGTACGTC. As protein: CASSEGLIAGAYEQYV.

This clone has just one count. The CDR3 region is CASSHRTNNNEQFF. The DNA of the CDR3 is TGTGCCAGCAGCCATAGGACTAATAACAATGAGCAGTTCTTC. This rearrangement joins TRBV7-9 to TRBJ2-1; tentatively, D is TRBD2 (6 bases). The CDR3 covers 14 residues. CDR1 is SEHNR, CDR2 FQNEAQ, per germline (reference sequence). The V end was cut by 5 bases, the J end by 5 bases, with 13 bases between. The full variable domain, in which reference TRBV7-9 and TRBJ2-1 provide the parts outside the CDR3, is DTGVSQNPRHKITKRGQNVTFRCDPISEHNRLYWYRQTLGQGPEFLTYFQNEAQLEKSRLLSDRFSAERPKGSFSTLEIQRTEQGDSAMYLCASSHRTNNNEQFFGPGTRLTVL.

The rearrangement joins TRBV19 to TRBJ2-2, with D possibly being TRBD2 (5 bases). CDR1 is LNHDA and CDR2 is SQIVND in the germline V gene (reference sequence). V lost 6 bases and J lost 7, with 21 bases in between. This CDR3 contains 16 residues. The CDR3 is CASSPALTPGSGELFF. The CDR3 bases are TGTGCCAGTAGCCCAGCCTTGACCCCGGGGAGCGGGGAGCTGTTTTTT.

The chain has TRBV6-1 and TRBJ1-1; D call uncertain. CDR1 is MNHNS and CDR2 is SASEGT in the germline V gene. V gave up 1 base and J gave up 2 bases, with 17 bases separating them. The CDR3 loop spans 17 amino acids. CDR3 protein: CASSEESTAAINTEAFF. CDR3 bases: TGTGCCAGCAGTGAAGAGTCGACGGCAGCGATAAACACTGAAGCTTTCTTT.

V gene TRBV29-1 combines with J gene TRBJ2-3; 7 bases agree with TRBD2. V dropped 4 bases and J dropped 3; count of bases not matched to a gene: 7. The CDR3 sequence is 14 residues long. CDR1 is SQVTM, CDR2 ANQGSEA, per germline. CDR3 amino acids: CSVGAGVTTDTQYF. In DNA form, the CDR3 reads TGCAGCGTTGGTGCGGGAGTAACGACAGATACGCAGTATTTT.

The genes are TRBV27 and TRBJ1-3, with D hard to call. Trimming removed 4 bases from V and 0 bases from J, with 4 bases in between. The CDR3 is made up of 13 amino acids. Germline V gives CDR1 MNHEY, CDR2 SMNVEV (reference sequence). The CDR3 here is CASSYGSGNTIYF. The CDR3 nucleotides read TGTGCCAGCAGTTACGGCTCTGGAAACACCATATATTTT.

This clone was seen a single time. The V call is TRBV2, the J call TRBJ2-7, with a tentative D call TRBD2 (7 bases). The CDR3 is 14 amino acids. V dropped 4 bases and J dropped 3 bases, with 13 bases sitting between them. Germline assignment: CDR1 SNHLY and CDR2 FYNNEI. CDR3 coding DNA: TGTGCCAGCAGTGTCGGGGAGGGGGGCTACGAGCAGTACTTC. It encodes CASSVGEGGYEQYF.

The CDR3 is CASSPSGYGNTIYF. The CDR3 bases are TGTGCCAGCAGCCCCTCGGGGTACGGAAACACCATATATTTT. The chain couples TRBV14 to TRBJ1-3; no clear D. Germline V gene sequence: CDR1 SGHDN, CDR2 FVKESK. CDR3 length equals 14 residues. V lost 4 bases, J lost 4 bases, and 11 bases lay in between.

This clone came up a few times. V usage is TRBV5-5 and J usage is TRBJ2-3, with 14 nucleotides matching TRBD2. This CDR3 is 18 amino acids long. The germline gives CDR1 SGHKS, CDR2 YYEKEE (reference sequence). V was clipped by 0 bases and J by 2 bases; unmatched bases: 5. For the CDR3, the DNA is TGTGCCAGCAGCTTGGGACTAGCGGGAGGGATGAACACAGATACGCAGTATTTT. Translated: CASSLGLAGGMNTDTQYF.

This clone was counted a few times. The CDR3, as DNA: TGTGCCAGCAGCGGACAGGGGGCTTACTATGGCTACACCTTC. Translating gives CASSGQGAYYGYTF. The rearrangement joins TRBV5-5 to TRBJ1-2, with 11 bases identical to TRBD1. V trimming: 4 bases; J trimming: 3 bases; junction bases outside the gene matches: 2. This CDR3 comprises 14 residues. CDR1 and CDR2 (germline): SGHKS, YYEKEE (reference sequence).

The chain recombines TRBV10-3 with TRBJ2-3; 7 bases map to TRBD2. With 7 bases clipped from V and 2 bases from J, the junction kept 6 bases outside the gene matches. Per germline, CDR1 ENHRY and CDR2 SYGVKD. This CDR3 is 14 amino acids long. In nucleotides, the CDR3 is TGTGCCATCACCCTAGCGGAGAACACAGATACGCAGTATTTT. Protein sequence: CAITLAENTDTQYF.

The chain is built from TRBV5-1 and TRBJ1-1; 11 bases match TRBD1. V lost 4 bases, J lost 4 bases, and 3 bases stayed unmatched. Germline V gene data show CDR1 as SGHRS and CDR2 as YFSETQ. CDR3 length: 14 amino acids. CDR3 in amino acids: CASSGQGAGTEAFF. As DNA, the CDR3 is TGCGCCAGCAGCGGACAGGGGGCCGGCACTGAAGCTTTCTTT.

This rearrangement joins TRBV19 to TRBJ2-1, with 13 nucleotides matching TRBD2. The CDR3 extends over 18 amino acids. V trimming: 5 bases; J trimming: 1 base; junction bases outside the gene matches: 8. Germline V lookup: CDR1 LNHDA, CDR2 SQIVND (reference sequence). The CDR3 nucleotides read TGTGCCAGTAGTCCCCCCGGGACTAGCGGGATGTCCTACAATGAGCAGTTCTTC. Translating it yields CASSPPGTSGMSYNEQFF.

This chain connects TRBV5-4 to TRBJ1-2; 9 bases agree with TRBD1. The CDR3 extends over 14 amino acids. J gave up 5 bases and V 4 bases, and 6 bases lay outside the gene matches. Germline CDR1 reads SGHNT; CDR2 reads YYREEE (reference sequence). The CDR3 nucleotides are TGTGCCAGCAGCCAAGACAGGGGGGGTTATGGCTACACCTTC. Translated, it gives CASSQDRGGYGYTF.